A selection of T cell receptor beta chains follows, all from one sample in a study of vaccination and CD4 T cells after COVID-19. TCRdb processed the PCR reads anew with MiXCR; each CDR3 protein has one entry. The data hold about 18,000 distinct CDR3 sequences, with 62% observed a single time. The starting material was CD4+ T cells from blood, obtained before SARS-CoV-2 vaccination. These receptors were taken from a human donor who had recovered from COVID-19. Both conserved end residues are part of each CDR3. D genes are given only for firm matches. Not all rows give a size; the values are once, few, many and, for expanded clones, a class.

v_call	d_call	j_call	clone_size	cdr3_nt	cdr3_aa
TRBV7-6	NA	TRBJ2-7	NA	TGTGCCAGCAGCGCCGGGAGACAGGGCGAGCAGTACTTC	CASSAGRQGEQYF
TRBV2	NA	TRBJ1-2	few	TGTGCCAGTCGTGCCGGGAAAGCAACTAATAACTATGGCTACACCTTC	CASRAGKATNNYGYTF
TRBV19	NA	TRBJ1-1	NA	TGTGCCAGTAGTACCCCGGGCAGCTTT	CASSTPGSF
TRBV2	NA	TRBJ2-7	once	TGTGCCAGCAGTGAAGCGCTTCGATGGGAGCAGTACTTC	CASSEALRWEQYF
TRBV7-2	NA	TRBJ1-5	NA	TGTGCCAGCAGCTTAGGGGGATCGGGTCAGCCCCAGCATTTT	CASSLGGSGQPQHF
TRBV5-1	NA	TRBJ1-1	once	TGCGCCAGCAGCTTCGGGGATGAAGCTTTCTTT	CASSFGDEAFF
TRBV10-3	NA	TRBJ2-5	NA	TGTGCCATCAGGGGGACTGATCAAGAGACCCAGTACTTC	CAIRGTDQETQYF
TRBV6-1	TRBD1	TRBJ1-5	NA	TGTGCCAGCAGTAGGGGGACAGGGGGCTTTGATCAGCCCCAGCATTTT	CASSRGTGGFDQPQHF
TRBV6-5	NA	TRBJ2-3	few	TGTGCCAGCAGTTGGAGATCGGGGGTCACAGATACGCAGTATTTT	CASSWRSGVTDTQYF
TRBV19	TRBD1	TRBJ1-1	NA	TGTGCCAGTAGTATAAGGGACAGGCGAACTCCGGCTTTCTTT	CASSIRDRRTPAFF
TRBV20-1	NA	TRBJ1-3	NA	TGCAGTGCAACCCCTGGGACCGCGCTTGGAAACACCATATATTTT	CSATPGTALGNTIYF
TRBV15	NA	TRBJ2-5	NA	TGTGCCACCAGCAGAGTTAGAGAGACCCAGTACTTC	CATSRVRETQYF
TRBV5-1	TRBD2	TRBJ2-5	NA	TGCGCCAGCAGCTTATTGGGACTAGCGGGAGGAGAGACCCAGTACTTC	CASSLLGLAGGETQYF
TRBV10-3	TRBD2	TRBJ2-7	NA	TGTGCCATCAGTGATTCCAGCGGGAGGGCCTACGGGCAGTACTTC	CAISDSSGRAYGQYF
TRBV7-2	TRBD1	TRBJ2-3	NA	TGTGCCAGCAGCCAGGGACAGGGATTGACAGATACGCAGTATTTT	CASSQGQGLTDTQYF
TRBV7-2	TRBD2	TRBJ2-5	NA	TGTGACAGCAGCCCTCGGAGAGCGGGGAATACAGAGACCCAGTACTTC	CDSSPRRAGNTETQYF
TRBV6-1	NA	TRBJ2-3	NA	TGTGCCAGCAGCTCGCCGGACTGGTCAGATACGCAGTATTTT	CASSSPDWSDTQYF
TRBV10-3	TRBD1	TRBJ2-7	NA	TGTGCCGTTTCTTCCGGGACAGGGACCTACGAGCAGTACTTC	CAVSSGTGTYEQYF
TRBV7-8	NA	TRBJ1-2	NA	TGTGCCAGCAGCTTCGGGATGGGCTATGGCTACACCTTC	CASSFGMGYGYTF
TRBV5-4	TRBD2	TRBJ2-5	few	TGTGCCAGCAGCGCAATTGGGGGGGGACGGAGCCAAGAGACCCAGTACTTC	CASSAIGGGRSQETQYF
TRBV7-7	TRBD1	TRBJ2-5	few	TGTGCTAGCAGCCGAACCTTACGTAGACAGGGCTTGGAGACCCAGTACTTC	CASSRTLRRQGLETQYF
TRBV7-2	NA	TRBJ2-5	NA	TGTGCCAGCAGCTTCCGGGGTATAGGTTCGGCGGAGACCCAGTACTTC	CASSFRGIGSAETQYF
TRBV6-1	TRBD1	TRBJ2-5	few	TGTGCCAGCAGTCAATTTCTCGGGACAGGGAAATCGGAGACCCAGTACTTC	CASSQFLGTGKSETQYF
TRBV6-1	NA	TRBJ1-2	few	TGTGCCAGCAGTGAATATTGGTCCTCTGGCTACACCTTC	CASSEYWSSGYTF
TRBV29-1	NA	TRBJ2-1	NA	TGCAGCGTGCTTTCGGATGAGCAGTTCTTC	CSVLSDEQFF
TRBV19	NA	TRBJ2-7	few	TGTGCCAGTAGTAACATGGACGAGCAGTACTTC	CASSNMDEQYF
TRBV20-1	NA	TRBJ1-2	NA	TGCAGTGCTACTACCGATAAAGGGGATTCTTTCTACTATGGCTACACCTTC	CSATTDKGDSFYYGYTF
TRBV25-1	NA	TRBJ2-1	NA	TGTGCCAGCAGTGAAATGGGGGCTTCCTACAATGAGCAGTTCTTC	CASSEMGASYNEQFF
TRBV7-2	NA	TRBJ1-5	NA	TGTGCCAGCAGCTTAACCCCTACGACAGGCTACAATCAGCCCCAGCATTTT	CASSLTPTTGYNQPQHF
TRBV11-2	TRBD2	TRBJ2-1	NA	TGTGCCAGCAGCCTACCGGGACTACGCTACAATGAGCAGTTCTTC	CASSLPGLRYNEQFF
TRBV24-1	NA	TRBJ1-5	few	TGTGCCACCAGCCCTCCGGGTGGCAATCAGCCCCAGCATTTT	CATSPPGGNQPQHF
TRBV19	NA	TRBJ1-2	NA	TGTGCCAGTGGGGATCAGGGCGCCCACTATGGCTACACCTTC	CASGDQGAHYGYTF
TRBV19	NA	TRBJ2-2	NA	TGTGCCAGTAGTAAGTGGCCGGGGAGCGGAGCGAACACCGGGGAGCTGTTTTTT	CASSKWPGSGANTGELFF
TRBV19	TRBD2	TRBJ2-5	NA	TGTGCCAGTAGTTTCCAGCGGGGCGAGACCCAGTACTTC	CASSFQRGETQYF